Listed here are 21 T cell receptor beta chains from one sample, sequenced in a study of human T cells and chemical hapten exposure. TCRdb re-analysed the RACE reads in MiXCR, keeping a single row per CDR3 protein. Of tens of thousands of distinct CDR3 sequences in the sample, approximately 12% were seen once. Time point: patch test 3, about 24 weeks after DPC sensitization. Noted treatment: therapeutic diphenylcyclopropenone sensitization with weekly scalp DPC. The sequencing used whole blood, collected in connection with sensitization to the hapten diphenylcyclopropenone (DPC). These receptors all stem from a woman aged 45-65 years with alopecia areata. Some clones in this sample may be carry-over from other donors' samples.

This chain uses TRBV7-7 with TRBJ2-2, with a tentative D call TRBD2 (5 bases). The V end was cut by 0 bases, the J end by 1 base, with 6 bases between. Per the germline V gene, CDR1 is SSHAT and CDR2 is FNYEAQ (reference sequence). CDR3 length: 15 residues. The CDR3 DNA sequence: TGTGCCAGCAGCTTAGCTAGCGTGAACACCGGGGAGCTGTTTTTT. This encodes CASSLASVNTGELFF.

CDR3 region: CASSFFAGSGTPNTGELFF. The CDR3 region has the DNA TGTGCCAGCAGTTTTTTCGCTGGTTCCGGAACTCCGAACACCGGGGAGCTGTTTTTT. V gene TRBV12-3 or TRBV12-4 combines with J gene TRBJ2-2; D is unresolved. The CDR3 loop spans 19 amino acids. V was pared by 3 bases and J by 0 bases, with 20 bases between.

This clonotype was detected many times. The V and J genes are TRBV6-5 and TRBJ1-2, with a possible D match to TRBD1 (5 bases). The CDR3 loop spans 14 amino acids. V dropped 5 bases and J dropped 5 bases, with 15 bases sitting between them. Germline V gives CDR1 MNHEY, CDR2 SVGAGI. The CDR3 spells CASSQTTDLYGYTF. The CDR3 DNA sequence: TGTGCCAGCAGTCAAACGACAGACCTTTATGGCTACACCTTC.

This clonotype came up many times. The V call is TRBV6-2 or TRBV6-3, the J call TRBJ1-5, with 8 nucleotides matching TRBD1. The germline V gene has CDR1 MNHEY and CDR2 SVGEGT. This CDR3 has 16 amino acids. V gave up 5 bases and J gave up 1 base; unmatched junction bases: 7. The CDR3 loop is CASSRPTGASNQPQHF. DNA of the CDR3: TGTGCCAGCAGTCGCCCGACAGGGGCGAGCAATCAGCCCCAGCATTTT.

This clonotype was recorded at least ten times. Written as DNA, the CDR3 is TGTGCCAGCTCACCCCCAGGGCAGGCTTGGCAGCCCCAGCATTTT. As protein: CASSPPGQAWQPQHF. The V gene is TRBV18, the J gene TRBJ1-5, with TRBD1 as a possible D gene (5 bases). Trimming removed 3 bases from V and 7 bases from J, with 16 bases in between. The CDR3 has 15 residues. The germline gives CDR1 KGHSH, CDR2 LQKENI.

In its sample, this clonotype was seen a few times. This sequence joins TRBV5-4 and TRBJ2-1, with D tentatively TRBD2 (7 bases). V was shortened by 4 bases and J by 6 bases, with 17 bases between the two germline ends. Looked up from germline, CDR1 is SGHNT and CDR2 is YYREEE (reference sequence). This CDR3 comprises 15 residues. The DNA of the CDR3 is TGTGCCAGCAGCCGACCGGGGGGCTTACCCAATGAGCAGTTCTTC. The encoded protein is CASSRPGGLPNEQFF.

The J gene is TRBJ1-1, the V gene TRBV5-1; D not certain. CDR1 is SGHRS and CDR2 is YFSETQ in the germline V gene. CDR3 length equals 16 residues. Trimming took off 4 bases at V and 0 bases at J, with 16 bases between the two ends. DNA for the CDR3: TGCGCCAGCAGCCCAGGACGTCCACCCTTGAACACTGAAGCTTTCTTT. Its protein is CASSPGRPPLNTEAFF.

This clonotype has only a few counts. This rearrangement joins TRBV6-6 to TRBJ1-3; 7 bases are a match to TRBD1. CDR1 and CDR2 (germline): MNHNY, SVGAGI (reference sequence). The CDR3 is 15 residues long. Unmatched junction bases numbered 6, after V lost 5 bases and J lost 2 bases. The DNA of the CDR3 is TGTGCCAGCAGTCTCACAGGGGAAACTGGAAACACCATATATTTT. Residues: CASSLTGETGNTIYF.

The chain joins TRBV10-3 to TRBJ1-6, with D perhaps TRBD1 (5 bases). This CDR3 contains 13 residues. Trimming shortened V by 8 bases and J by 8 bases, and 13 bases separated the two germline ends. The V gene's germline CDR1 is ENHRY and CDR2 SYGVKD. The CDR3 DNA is TGTGCCATCTCCCAGGACACCTATTCACCCCTCCACTTT. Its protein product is CAISQDTYSPLHF.

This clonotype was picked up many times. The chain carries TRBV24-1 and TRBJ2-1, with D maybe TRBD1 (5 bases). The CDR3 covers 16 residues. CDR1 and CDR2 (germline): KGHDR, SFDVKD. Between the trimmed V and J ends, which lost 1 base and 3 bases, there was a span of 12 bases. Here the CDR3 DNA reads TGTGCCACCAGTGATTTAAGGCAGGGAAACTACAATGAGCAGTTCTTC. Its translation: CATSDLRQGNYNEQFF.

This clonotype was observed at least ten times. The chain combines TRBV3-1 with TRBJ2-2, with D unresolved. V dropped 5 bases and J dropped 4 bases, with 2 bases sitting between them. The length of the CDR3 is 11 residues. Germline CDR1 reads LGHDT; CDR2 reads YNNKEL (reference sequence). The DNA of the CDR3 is TGTGCCAGCAGCGGCACCGGGGAGCTGTTTTTT. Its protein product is CASSGTGELFF.

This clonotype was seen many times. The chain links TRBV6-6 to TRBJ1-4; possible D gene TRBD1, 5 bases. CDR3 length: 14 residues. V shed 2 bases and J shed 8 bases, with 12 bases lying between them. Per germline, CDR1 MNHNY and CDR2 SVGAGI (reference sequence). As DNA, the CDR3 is TGTGCCAGCAGTTACAGGTCAGGGACCGAAAAACTGTTTTTT. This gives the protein CASSYRSGTEKLFF.

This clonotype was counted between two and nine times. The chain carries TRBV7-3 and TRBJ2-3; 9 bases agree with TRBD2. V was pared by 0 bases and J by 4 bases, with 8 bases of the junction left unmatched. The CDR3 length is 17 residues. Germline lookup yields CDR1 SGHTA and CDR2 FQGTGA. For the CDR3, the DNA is TGTGCCAGCAGCTTAACCCTTAGCGGGAGTTCTCCAGATACGCAGTATTTT. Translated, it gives CASSLTLSGSSPDTQYF.

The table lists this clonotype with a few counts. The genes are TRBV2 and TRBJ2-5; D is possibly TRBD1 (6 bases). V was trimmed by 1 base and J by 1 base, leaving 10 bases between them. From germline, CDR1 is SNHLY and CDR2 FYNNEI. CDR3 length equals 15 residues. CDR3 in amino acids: CASSEVTGTQETQYF. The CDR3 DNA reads TGTGCCAGCAGTGAAGTAACAGGGACCCAAGAGACCCAGTACTTC. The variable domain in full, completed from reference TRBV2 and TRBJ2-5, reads EPEVTQTPSHQVTQMGQEVILRCVPISNHLYFYWYRQILGQKVEFLVSFYNNEISEKSEIFDDQFSVERPDGSNFTLKIRSTKLEDSAMYFCASSEVTGTQETQYFGPGTRLLVL.

CDR3 nucleotides: TGTGCCAGCAGTAACGGGGGCAGAATAAATGAAAAACTGTTTTTT. Translating it yields CASSNGGRINEKLFF. The V gene is TRBV6-5, the J gene TRBJ1-4; D is possibly TRBD1 (6 bases). The V end was cut by 5 bases, the J end by 5 bases, with 15 bases between. CDR3 size: 15 residues. Per the germline V gene, CDR1 is MNHEY and CDR2 is SVGAGI.

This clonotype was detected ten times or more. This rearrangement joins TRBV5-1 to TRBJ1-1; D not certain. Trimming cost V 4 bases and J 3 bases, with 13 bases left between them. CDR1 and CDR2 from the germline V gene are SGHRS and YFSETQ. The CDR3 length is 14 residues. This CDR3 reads CASSASWGYTEAFF. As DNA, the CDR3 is TGCGCCAGCAGCGCGTCGTGGGGATACACTGAAGCTTTCTTT.

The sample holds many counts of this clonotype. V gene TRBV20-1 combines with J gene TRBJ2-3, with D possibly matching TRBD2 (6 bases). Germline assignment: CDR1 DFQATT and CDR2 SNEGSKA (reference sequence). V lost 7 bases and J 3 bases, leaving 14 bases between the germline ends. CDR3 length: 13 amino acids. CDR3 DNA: TGCAGTGTATACGGGAGAGGAACAGATACGCAGTATTTT. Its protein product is CSVYGRGTDTQYF.

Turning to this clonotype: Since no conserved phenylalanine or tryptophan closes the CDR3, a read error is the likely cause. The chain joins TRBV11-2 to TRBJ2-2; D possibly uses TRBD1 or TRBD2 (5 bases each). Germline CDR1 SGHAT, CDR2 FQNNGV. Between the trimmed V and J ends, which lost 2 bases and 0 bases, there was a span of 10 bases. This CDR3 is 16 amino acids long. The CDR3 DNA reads TGTGCCAGCAGCTTACTCCAGGGAGCGAACACCGGGGAGCTGTTTCTT. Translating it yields CASSLLQGANTGELFL.

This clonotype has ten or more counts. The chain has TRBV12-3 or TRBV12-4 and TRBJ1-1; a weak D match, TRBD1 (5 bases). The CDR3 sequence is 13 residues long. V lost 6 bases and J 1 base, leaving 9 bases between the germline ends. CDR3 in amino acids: CASRTTGNTEAFF. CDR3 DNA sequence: TGTGCCAGCAGGACAACAGGGAACACTGAAGCTTTCTTT.

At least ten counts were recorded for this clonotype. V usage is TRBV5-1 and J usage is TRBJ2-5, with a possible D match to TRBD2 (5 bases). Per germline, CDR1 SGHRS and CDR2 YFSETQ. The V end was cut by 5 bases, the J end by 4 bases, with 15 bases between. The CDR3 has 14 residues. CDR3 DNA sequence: TGCGCCAGCAGTCGGGTGAGGGTCCCAGAGACCCAGTACTTC. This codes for CASSRVRVPETQYF.

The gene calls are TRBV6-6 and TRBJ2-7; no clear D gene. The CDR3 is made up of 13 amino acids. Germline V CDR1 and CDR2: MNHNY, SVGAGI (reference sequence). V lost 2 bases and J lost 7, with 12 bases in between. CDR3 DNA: TGTGCCAGCAGTTACGTTAGTGGATGGGAGCAGTACTTC. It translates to CASSYVSGWEQYF.